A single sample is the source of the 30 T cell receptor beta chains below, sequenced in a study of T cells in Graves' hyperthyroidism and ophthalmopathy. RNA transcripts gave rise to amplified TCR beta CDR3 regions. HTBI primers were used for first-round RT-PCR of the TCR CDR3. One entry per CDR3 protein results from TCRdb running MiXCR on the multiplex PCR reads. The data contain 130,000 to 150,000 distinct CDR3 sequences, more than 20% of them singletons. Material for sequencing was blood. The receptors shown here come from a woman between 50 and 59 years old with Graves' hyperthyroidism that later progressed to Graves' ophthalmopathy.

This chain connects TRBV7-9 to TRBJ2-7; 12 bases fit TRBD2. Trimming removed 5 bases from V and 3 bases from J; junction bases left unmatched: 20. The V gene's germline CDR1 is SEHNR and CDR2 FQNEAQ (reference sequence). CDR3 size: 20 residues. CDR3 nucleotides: TGTGCCAGCAGCGCTAACGTTGGCAGTCTACCGGGACTAGCGGGCTACGAGCAGTACTTC. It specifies CASSANVGSLPGLAGYEQYF.

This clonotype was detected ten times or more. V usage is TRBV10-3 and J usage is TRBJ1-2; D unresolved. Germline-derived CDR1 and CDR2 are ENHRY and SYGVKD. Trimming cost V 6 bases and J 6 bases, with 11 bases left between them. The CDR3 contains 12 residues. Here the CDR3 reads CAISRESNGYTF. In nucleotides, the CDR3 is TGTGCCATCAGCCGGGAGTCCAATGGCTACACCTTC.

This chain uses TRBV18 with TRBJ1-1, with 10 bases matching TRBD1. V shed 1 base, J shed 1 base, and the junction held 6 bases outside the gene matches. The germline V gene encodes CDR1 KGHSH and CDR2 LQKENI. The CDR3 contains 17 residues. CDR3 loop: CASSPRVDRGTNTEAFF. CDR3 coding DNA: TGTGCCAGCTCACCACGGGTGGACAGGGGGACGAACACTGAAGCTTTCTTT.

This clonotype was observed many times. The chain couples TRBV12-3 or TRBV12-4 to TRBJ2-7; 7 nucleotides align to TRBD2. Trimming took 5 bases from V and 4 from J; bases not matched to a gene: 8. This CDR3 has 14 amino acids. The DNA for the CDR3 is TGTGCCAGCAGTCCGACCGGGACTATTTACGAGCAGTACTTC. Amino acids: CASSPTGTIYEQYF.

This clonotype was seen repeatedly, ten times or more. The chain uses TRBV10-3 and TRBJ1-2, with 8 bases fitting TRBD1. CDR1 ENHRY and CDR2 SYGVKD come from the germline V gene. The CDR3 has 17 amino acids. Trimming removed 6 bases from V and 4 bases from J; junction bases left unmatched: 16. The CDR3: CAIRSGQGVETSYGYTF. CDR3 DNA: TGTGCCATCAGGTCAGGACAGGGCGTTGAGACGAGCTATGGCTACACCTTC.

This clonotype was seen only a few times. CDR3 region: CSAREGGLKQYF. The CDR3 DNA reads as TGCAGTGCTAGGGAGGGGGGGCTAAAGCAGTACTTC. The chain uses TRBV20-1 and TRBJ2-7; maybe TRBD2 (7 bases). V lost 3 bases to trimming and J lost 8 bases, with 14 bases between them. In germline, CDR1 is DFQATT, CDR2 SNEGSKA (reference sequence). This CDR3 spans 12 amino acids.

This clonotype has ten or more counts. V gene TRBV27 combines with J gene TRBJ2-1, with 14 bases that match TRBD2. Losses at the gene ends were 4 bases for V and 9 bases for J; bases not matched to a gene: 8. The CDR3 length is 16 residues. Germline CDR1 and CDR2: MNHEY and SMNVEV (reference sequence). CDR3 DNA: TGTGCCAGCAGTTCCCTGACTAGCGGGAGGGCCCTTGAGCAGTTCTTC. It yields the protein CASSSLTSGRALEQFF.

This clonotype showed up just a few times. The DNA of the CDR3 is TGTGCCACCAAATACGGGAGAGACGGTGAGCAGTTCTTC. This sequence encodes CATKYGRDGEQFF. The chain recombines TRBV19 with TRBJ2-1; D may be TRBD2 (6 bases). This CDR3 is built from 13 residues. The germline CDR1 and CDR2 sequences are LNHDA and SQIVND (reference sequence). The V gene lost 10 bases and the J gene lost 9 bases, with 19 bases spanning the gap.

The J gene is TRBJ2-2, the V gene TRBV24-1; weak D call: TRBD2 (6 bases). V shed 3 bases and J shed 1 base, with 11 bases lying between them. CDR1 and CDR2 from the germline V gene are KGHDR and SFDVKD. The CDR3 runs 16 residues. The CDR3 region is CATSDRRGGNTGELFF. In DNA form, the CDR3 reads TGTGCCACCAGTGATCGGAGGGGAGGGAACACCGGGGAGCTGTTTTTT.

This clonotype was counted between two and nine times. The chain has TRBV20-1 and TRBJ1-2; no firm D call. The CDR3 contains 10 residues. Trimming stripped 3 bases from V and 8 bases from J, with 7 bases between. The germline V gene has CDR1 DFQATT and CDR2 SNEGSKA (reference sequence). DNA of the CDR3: TGCAGTGCTAGTCCTGAAGGCTACACCTTC. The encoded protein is CSASPEGYTF.

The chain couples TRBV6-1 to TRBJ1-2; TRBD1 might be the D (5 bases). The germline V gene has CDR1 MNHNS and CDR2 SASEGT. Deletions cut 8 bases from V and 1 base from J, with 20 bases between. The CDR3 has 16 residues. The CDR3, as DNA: TGTGCCAGCGGGAACAAGGGACGACTAATTAACTATGGCTACACCTTC. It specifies CASGNKGRLINYGYTF.

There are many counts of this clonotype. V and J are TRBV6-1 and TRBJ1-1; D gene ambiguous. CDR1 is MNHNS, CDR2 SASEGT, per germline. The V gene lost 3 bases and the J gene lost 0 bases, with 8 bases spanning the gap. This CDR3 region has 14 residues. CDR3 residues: CASSDGGLNTEAFF. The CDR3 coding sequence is TGTGCCAGCAGTGATGGAGGACTGAACACTGAAGCTTTCTTT.

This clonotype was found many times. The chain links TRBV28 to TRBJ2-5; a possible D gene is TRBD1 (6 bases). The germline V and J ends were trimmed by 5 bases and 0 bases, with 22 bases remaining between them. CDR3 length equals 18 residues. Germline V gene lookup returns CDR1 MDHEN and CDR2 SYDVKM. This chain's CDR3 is CASSPLLPQGKDQETQYF. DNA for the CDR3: TGTGCCAGCAGTCCCCTCCTTCCACAGGGCAAAGACCAAGAGACCCAGTACTTC.

The CDR3 DNA is TGTGCCTGTAGGGGGCTAAATGAGCAGTTCTTC. Translating it yields CACRGLNEQFF. The chain joins TRBV30 to TRBJ2-1, with 7 bases fitting TRBD1. Germline V gives CDR1 GTSNPN, CDR2 SVGIG (reference sequence). The CDR3 contains 11 residues. J gave up 7 bases and V 6 bases, and 3 bases lay outside the gene matches.

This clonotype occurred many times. CDR3 coding DNA: TGTGCCAGCAGTCCGAATAACTTGGGGGAAAAACTGTTTTTT. This codes for CASSPNNLGEKLFF. The chain couples TRBV12-3 or TRBV12-4 to TRBJ1-4; no clear D gene. The V end lost 5 bases, the J end lost 8 bases, and 15 bases lay between the germline ends. The CDR3 covers 14 residues.

CDR3 in DNA: TGTGCCACCAGCAGAGTTCCAGGGGGGTACGAGCAGTACTTC. Protein product: CATSRVPGGYEQYF. The V and J genes are TRBV15 and TRBJ2-7, with D perhaps matching TRBD1 (7 bases). CDR1 and CDR2 from the germline V gene are LNHNV and YYDKDF (reference sequence). Trimming cost V 1 base and J 4 bases, with 11 bases left between them. The CDR3 has 14 residues.

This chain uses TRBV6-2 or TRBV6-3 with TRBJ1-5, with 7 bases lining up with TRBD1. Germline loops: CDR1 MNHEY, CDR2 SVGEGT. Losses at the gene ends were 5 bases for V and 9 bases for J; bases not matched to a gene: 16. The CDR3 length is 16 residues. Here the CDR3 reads CASSGPGTVFFRPQHF. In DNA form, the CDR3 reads TGTGCCAGCAGTGGCCCCGGGACAGTTTTTTTTCGGCCCCAGCATTTT.

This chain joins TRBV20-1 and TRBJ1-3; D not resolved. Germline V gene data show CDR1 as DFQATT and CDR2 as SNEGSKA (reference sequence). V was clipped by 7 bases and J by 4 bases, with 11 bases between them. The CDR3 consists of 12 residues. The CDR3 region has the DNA TGCAGTGTATTCGGGCGGGGAAACACCATATATTTT. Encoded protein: CSVFGRGNTIYF.

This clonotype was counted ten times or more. Here the CDR3 DNA reads TGTGCCAGCACCCCAGGGGGCTACTGGAAGCAGTACTTC. This translates into CASTPGGYWKQYF. The chain recombines TRBV6-2 or TRBV6-3 with TRBJ2-7, with 8 bases matching TRBD1. The V gene end was trimmed by 7 bases and the J gene end by 8 bases; junction bases not matched to a gene: 10. This CDR3 is built from 13 residues. CDR1 is MNHEY, CDR2 SVGEGT, per germline.

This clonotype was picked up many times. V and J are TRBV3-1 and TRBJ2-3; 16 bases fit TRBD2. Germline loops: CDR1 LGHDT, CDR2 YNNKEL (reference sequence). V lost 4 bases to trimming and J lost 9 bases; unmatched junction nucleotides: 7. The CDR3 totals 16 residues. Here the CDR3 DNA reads TGTGCCAGCAGCCCGGGACTAGCGGGAGGGAGAAGGACGCAGTATTTT. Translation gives CASSPGLAGGRRTQYF.

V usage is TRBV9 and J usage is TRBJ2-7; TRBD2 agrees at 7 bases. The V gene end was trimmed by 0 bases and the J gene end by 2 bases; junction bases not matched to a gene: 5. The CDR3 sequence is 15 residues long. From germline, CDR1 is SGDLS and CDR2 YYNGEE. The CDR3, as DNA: TGTGCCAGCAGCGTAGGATCTAGCGGCCCCTACGAGCAGTACTTC. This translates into CASSVGSSGPYEQYF.

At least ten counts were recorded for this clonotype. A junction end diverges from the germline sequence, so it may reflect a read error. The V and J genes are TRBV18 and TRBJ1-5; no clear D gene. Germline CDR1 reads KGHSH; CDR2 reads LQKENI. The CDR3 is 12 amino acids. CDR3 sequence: CASSPPNQPQHF. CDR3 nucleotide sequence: TGTGCCAGCTCACCACCCAATCAACCCCAGCATTTT.

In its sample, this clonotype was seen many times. The CDR3 nucleotides are TGTGCCAGCAGCTTTCGGGCGGGTGAAGGCTACACCTTC. Its translation is CASSFRAGEGYTF. The rearrangement uses TRBV5-5 and TRBJ1-2, with D hard to call. V lost 2 bases to trimming and J lost 8 bases, with 13 bases between them. This CDR3 has 13 amino acids. The germline V gene encodes CDR1 SGHKS and CDR2 YYEKEE (reference sequence).

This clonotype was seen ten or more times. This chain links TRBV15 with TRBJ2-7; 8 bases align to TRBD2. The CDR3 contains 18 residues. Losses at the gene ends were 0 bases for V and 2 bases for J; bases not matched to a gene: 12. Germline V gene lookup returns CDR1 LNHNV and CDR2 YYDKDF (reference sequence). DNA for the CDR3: TGTGCCACCAGCAGAGAATCCTCTCCGCCGGGACTAGCCTACGAGCAGTACTTC. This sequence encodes CATSRESSPPGLAYEQYF.

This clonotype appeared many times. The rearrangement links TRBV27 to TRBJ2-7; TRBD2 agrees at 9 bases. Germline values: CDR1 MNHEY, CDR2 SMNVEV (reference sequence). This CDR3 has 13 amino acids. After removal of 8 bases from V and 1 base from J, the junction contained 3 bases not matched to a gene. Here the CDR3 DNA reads TGTGCCAGCTCGACTAGCGGATCCTACGAGCAGTACTTC. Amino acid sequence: CASSTSGSYEQYF.

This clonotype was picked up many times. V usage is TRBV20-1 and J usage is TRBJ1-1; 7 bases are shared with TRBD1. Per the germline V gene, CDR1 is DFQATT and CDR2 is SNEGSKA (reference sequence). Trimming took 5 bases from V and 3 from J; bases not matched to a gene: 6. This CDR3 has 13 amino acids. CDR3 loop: CSAGEGAYTEAFF. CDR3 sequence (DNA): TGCAGTGCTGGGGAGGGGGCGTACACTGAAGCTTTCTTT.

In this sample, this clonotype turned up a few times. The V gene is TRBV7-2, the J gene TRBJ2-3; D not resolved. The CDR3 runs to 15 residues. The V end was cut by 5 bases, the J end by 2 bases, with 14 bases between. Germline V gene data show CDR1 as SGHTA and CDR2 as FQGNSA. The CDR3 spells CASSPSGTTTDTQYF. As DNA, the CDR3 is TGTGCCAGCAGCCCGTCTGGAACAACCACAGATACGCAGTATTTT.

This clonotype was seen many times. The CDR3 protein is CATRRDRDGNEQFF. The CDR3 bases are TGTGCCACCAGGAGGGACAGGGACGGCAATGAGCAGTTCTTC. This chain joins TRBV15 and TRBJ2-1; 9 bases are a match to TRBD1. Germline V gene data show CDR1 as LNHNV and CDR2 as YYDKDF (reference sequence). V gave up 6 bases and J gave up 6 bases; unmatched junction bases: 6. The CDR3 loop spans 14 amino acids.

CDR3 region: CSAQLAAITSGEQFF. Written as DNA, the CDR3 is TGCAGCGCCCAACTAGCGGCTATCACCTCGGGTGAGCAGTTCTTC. This chain joins TRBV29-1 and TRBJ2-1, with 8 bases fitting TRBD2. This CDR3 has 15 amino acids. Losses at the gene ends were 7 bases for V and 9 bases for J; bases not matched to a gene: 17. Germline values: CDR1 SQVTM, CDR2 ANQGSEA.

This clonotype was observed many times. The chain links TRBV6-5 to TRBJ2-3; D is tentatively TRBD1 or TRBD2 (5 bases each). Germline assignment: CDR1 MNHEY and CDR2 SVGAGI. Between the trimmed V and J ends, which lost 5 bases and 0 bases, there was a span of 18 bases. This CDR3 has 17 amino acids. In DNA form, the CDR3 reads TGTGCCAGCAGTCTGGAGTGGGGCCGGGGAAGCACAGATACGCAGTATTTT. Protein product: CASSLEWGRGSTDTQYF.